This T cell receptor (beta chain) was captured in a study of T cell responses to AZD1222 COVID-19 vaccine. The data were produced by immunoSEQ multiplex PCR, yet TCRdb's version contains in-frame clones alone and is incomplete. The sample carries about 150,000 clones, 90% to 95% recorded once. Only one count was recorded for this clone. In germline, CDR1 is MNHEY, CDR2 SVGEGT. The CDR3 has 16 residues. Trimming removed 6 bases from V and 1 base from J, with 15 bases in between. This chain connects TRBV6-2 or TRBV6-3 to TRBJ2-2; D may match TRBD1 or TRBD2 (5 bases each). This TCR derives from an adult who received the AZD1222 COVID-19 vaccine. The material was peripheral blood, obtained 28 days after the second AZD1222 dose. CDR3 nucleotide sequence: TGTGCCAGCAGCCGCCGTGGGGGAGAGAACACCGGGGAGCTGTTTTTT. Amino acids: CASSRRGGENTGELFF.